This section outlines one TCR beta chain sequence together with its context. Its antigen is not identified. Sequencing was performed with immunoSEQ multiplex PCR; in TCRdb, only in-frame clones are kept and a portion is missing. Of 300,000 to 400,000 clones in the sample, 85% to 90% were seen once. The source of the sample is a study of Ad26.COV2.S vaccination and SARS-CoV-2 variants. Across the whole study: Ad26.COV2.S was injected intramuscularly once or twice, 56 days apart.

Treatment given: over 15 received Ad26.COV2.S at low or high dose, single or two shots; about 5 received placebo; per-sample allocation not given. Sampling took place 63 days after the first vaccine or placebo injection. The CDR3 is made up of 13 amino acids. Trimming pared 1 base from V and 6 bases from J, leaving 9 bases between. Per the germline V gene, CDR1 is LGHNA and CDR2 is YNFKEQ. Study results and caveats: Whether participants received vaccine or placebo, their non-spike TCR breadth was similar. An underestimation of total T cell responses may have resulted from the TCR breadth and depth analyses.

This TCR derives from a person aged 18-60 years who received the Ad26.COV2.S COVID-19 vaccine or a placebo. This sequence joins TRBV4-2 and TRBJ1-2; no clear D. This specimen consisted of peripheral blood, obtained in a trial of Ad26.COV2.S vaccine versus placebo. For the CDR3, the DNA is TGTGCCAGCAGCCAAGGAGAGGTTCATGGCTACACCTTC. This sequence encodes CASSQGEVHGYTF.